These 18 T cell receptor beta chains were sequenced from one sample in a study of T cells in Graves' hyperthyroidism and ophthalmopathy. Amplified regions were TCR beta CDR3 sequences from RNA transcripts. First-round RT-PCR of the TCR CDR3 relied on the HTBI primer set. MiXCR, applied by TCRdb to the multiplex PCR reads, yields one record per CDR3 protein. The sample comprises hundreds of thousands of distinct CDR3 sequences, over 12% of which are singletons, and about 13% rests with the top ten. Sequences were obtained from blood. The receptors stem from a man aged 18 to 30 with Graves' ophthalmopathy.

In its sample, this clonotype was seen a few times. This sequence joins TRBV30 and TRBJ1-5; unclear D gene. Germline CDR1 GTSNPN, CDR2 SVGIG (reference sequence). The CDR3 is 13 residues long. The ends were cut back, 2 bases at V and 6 bases at J, with 11 bases in the middle. The CDR3 nucleotides read TGTGCCTGGAGTTCGGGAGGGTTTCAGCCCCAGCATTTT. Translated: CAWSSGGFQPQHF. Drawing the rest from reference TRBV30 and TRBJ1-5, the complete variable domain is SQTIHQWPATLVQPVGSPLSLECTVEGTSNPNLYWYRQAAGRGLQLLFYSVGIGQISSEVPQNLSASRPQDRQFILSSKKLLLSDSGFYLCAWSSGGFQPQHFGDGTRLSIL.

This clonotype was observed at least ten times. This chain uses TRBV11-2 with TRBJ2-1, with 11 bases fitting TRBD2. CDR3 size: 16 residues. Germline V gene data show CDR1 as SGHAT and CDR2 as FQNNGV. V was pared by 5 bases and J by 2 bases, with 5 bases of the junction left unmatched. In nucleotides, the CDR3 is TGTGCCAGCAGCACCCCGGGACTAGCGGCCTACAATGAGCAGTTCTTC. Amino acids: CASSTPGLAAYNEQFF.

The chain combines TRBV7-8 with TRBJ1-1; the D gene is possibly TRBD1 (6 bases). This CDR3 has 15 amino acids. Looked up from germline, CDR1 is SGHVS and CDR2 is FQNEAQ. Trimming stripped 0 bases from V and 4 bases from J, with 12 bases between. In DNA form, the CDR3 reads TGTGCCAGCAGCTTAGCGGATGGGGGCCTCACTGAAGCTTTCTTT. Its translation is CASSLADGGLTEAFF.

The chain joins TRBV12-5 to TRBJ1-1; D not resolved. The CDR3 spans 12 residues. Germline V lookup: CDR1 LGHNT, CDR2 FRNRAP. V gave up 7 bases and J gave up 1 base, with 7 bases separating them. This CDR3 reads CASARSNTEAFF. As DNA, the CDR3 is TGTGCTAGTGCTCGCTCGAACACTGAAGCTTTCTTT.

This clonotype was seen a handful of times. This sequence joins TRBV6-1 and TRBJ1-5; no definite D call. Germline values: CDR1 MNHNS, CDR2 SASEGT. V lost 7 bases to trimming and J lost 2 bases, with 9 bases between them. CDR3 length equals 13 residues. The CDR3 region has the DNA TGTGCCAGCACCTCATCGCGCAATCAGCCCCAGCATTTT. It is translated as CASTSSRNQPQHF.

This clonotype was seen more than once but under ten times. V is TRBV29-1 and J is TRBJ2-5, with 7 bases fitting TRBD1. In germline, CDR1 is SQVTM, CDR2 ANQGSEA. This CDR3 contains 15 residues. Trimming cost V 8 bases and J 4 bases; bases outside gene matches: 16. The CDR3 bases are TGCAGCACCGAGGGTAGGGGGCCGGTGGGAGAGACCCAGTACTTC. Its translation is CSTEGRGPVGETQYF.

This clonotype was recorded at least ten times. The genes are TRBV6-1 and TRBJ2-7; 8 positions agree with TRBD1. The CDR3 consists of 15 residues. The germline V gene has CDR1 MNHNS and CDR2 SASEGT. V lost 5 bases and J lost 0; bases outside the gene matches: 6. CDR3 nucleotide sequence: TGTGCCAGCAGTTTTGGGACAGGACCCTCCTACGAGCAGTACTTC. Translation: CASSFGTGPSYEQYF.

This clonotype was counted at least ten times. J is TRBJ2-1 and V is TRBV27; weak D call: TRBD2 (5 bases). Germline V CDR1 and CDR2: MNHEY, SMNVEV (reference sequence). Trimming took off 10 bases at V and 3 bases at J, with 10 bases between the two ends. The CDR3 contains 12 residues. The CDR3 spells CATGLHYNEQFF. DNA of the CDR3: TGTGCCACAGGACTCCACTACAATGAGCAGTTCTTC.

This clonotype was seen repeatedly, ten times or more. V usage is TRBV7-2 and J usage is TRBJ1-2; no clear D. V dropped 3 bases and J dropped 2 bases, with 7 bases sitting between them. Germline V CDR1 and CDR2: SGHTA, FQGNSA. The CDR3 length is 13 residues. This CDR3 is CASSLGGNYGYTF. The CDR3 DNA is TGTGCCAGCAGCTTGGGCGGAAACTATGGCTACACCTTC.

In the case of this clonotype: A single base separates this from a much larger clone, so it may be a read error. The chain uses TRBV6-2 or TRBV6-3 and TRBJ2-7; TRBD1 or TRBD2 may be the D gene (5 bases each). Trimming removed 0 bases from V and 5 bases from J, with 14 bases in between. Germline V CDR1 and CDR2: MNHEY, SVGEGT. The CDR3 is 15 residues long. CDR3 sequence reads: CASSYSSGSAHEQYF. DNA of the CDR3: TGTGCCAGCAGTTACTCTTCAGGGAGTGCCCACGAGCAGTACTTC.

This clonotype was observed many times. This chain joins TRBV20-1 and TRBJ1-1; D not certain. This CDR3 has 13 residues. Trimming left V 1 base short and J 1 base short, with 7 bases between. Germline CDR1 DFQATT, CDR2 SNEGSKA (reference sequence). CDR3 nucleotides: TGCAGTGCTAGAGTTGTAGGGAACACTGAAGCTTTCTTT. Translated: CSARVVGNTEAFF.

There are many counts of this clonotype. The V and J genes are TRBV6-1 and TRBJ1-4; D not resolved. The germline V and J ends were trimmed by 6 bases and 5 bases, with 16 bases remaining between them. This CDR3 contains 15 residues. The germline V gene has CDR1 MNHNS and CDR2 SASEGT. The CDR3 loop is CASSAFGYQNEKLFF. CDR3 coding DNA: TGTGCCAGCAGCGCGTTCGGGTACCAAAATGAAAAACTGTTTTTT.

This clonotype was found a few times. The chain uses TRBV5-5 and TRBJ1-2, with no clear D. The germline V gene encodes CDR1 SGHKS and CDR2 YYEKEE (reference sequence). Trimming removed 6 bases from V and 6 bases from J, with 30 bases in between. The CDR3 covers 18 residues. In DNA, the CDR3 is TGTGCCAGCAACTCCCCTCTTTTTCTGACACAGACCTCTGATGGCTACACCTTC. It specifies CASNSPLFLTQTSDGYTF.

V usage is TRBV30 and J usage is TRBJ1-3; tentative D call: TRBD1 (6 bases). V gave up 1 base and J gave up 7 bases, with 8 bases separating them. This CDR3 comprises 12 residues. Germline assignment: CDR1 GTSNPN and CDR2 SVGIG (reference sequence). The CDR3 DNA follows: TGTGCCTGGAGTGGAGGGGGGAACACCATATATTTT. It is translated as CAWSGGGNTIYF.

This clonotype has ten or more counts. The chain has TRBV20-1 and TRBJ2-7; no firm D call. The CDR3 runs to 14 residues. Trimming shortened V by 3 bases and J by 3 bases, and 15 bases separated the two germline ends. Germline V gene lookup returns CDR1 DFQATT and CDR2 SNEGSKA (reference sequence). The CDR3 DNA sequence: TGCAGTGCTAGGAGAGGTGGGGATGGCTACGAGCAGTACTTC. Translation: CSARRGGDGYEQYF.

This clonotype has ten or more counts. The chain employs TRBV29-1 and TRBJ2-1; D unresolved. CDR1 and CDR2 from the germline V gene are SQVTM and ANQGSEA. V was cut by 8 bases and J by 0 bases, with 14 bases left in between. CDR3 length equals 14 residues. DNA of the CDR3: TGCAGCACGAAGGCGGACCGCTCCTACAATGAGCAGTTCTTC. It yields the protein CSTKADRSYNEQFF.

This clonotype was picked up many times. The gene calls are TRBV27 and TRBJ2-7, with 15 bases aligning to TRBD2. V lost 7 bases, J lost 4 bases, and 14 bases stayed unmatched. Looked up from germline, CDR1 is MNHEY and CDR2 is SMNVEV (reference sequence). This CDR3 has 18 residues. DNA for the CDR3: TGTGCCAGCATTATCAGGGGAGGAGGACTAGCGGGAGGGTACGAGCAGTACTTC. Residues: CASIIRGGGLAGGYEQYF.

This clonotype was detected many times. This chain links TRBV7-9 with TRBJ1-1, with D hard to call. CDR3 size: 15 residues. Deletions cut 0 bases from V and 2 bases from J, with 10 bases between. The germline V gene has CDR1 SEHNR and CDR2 FQNEAQ (reference sequence). CDR3 DNA: TGTGCCAGCAGCTTAGCGCTGGGAGGCAACACTGAAGCTTTCTTT. Amino acids: CASSLALGGNTEAFF.